The clone carrying this T cell receptor beta chain was observed at least ten times. Its antigen is not identified. This record belongs to a study of regulatory T cells in long-lasting Graves disease. Noted time point: newly diagnosed GD, antithyroid drugs for less than 3 months. PBMC-extracted RNA yielded the TCR library. Nine milliliters of peripheral blood were taken and placed in EDTA tubes. Arm-PCR with iRepertoire HTBI primers amplified the CDR3 regions for these TCR beta libraries. TCRdb called the multiplex PCR reads again in MiXCR, with one record for every CDR3 protein. Here the sample spans 200,000 to 250,000 distinct CDR3 sequences, around 21% being singletons. Study-level results: Persistent patients shared some 2,900 public clonotypes among themselves. Newly diagnosed patients shared fewer, at more than 850. It was in persistent disease that TRBV28, TRBJ1-2 and TRBJ2-5 were favored. Rather than thyroid tissue, only peripheral blood underwent study.

Trimming took 4 bases from V and 3 from J, leaving 7 bases between them. Germline CDR1 reads MNHEY; CDR2 reads SVGAGI. The CDR3 length is 13 residues. V and J are TRBV6-5 and TRBJ1-5; the D gene is possibly TRBD1 (6 bases). The source material was peripheral blood mononuclear cells (PBMCs), sampled at new diagnosis, from a patient treated with antithyroid drugs. The source of this sequence is a female donor with Graves disease. The CDR3 nucleotides read TGTGCCAGCAGTTGGGACATCAATCAGCCCCAGCATTTT. Its protein product is CASSWDINQPQHF.